This entry is about one T cell receptor (beta chain). Its antigen remains unidentified. The CDR3 consists of 15 residues. Germline CDR1 MNHEY, CDR2 SMNVEV (reference sequence). V lost 6 bases to trimming and J lost 0 bases, with 9 bases between them. These data come from a study of beta chain features in type 1 diabetes. cDNA synthesis used the whole RNA isolate, giving expressed TCRB sequences. Repertoires were generated with immunoSEQ multiplex PCR, while TCRdb's copy carries only in-frame clones and drops some. The sample has a few hundred thousand clones, roughly a tenth seen once. Findings and limits, study-wide: Significant though moderate, a shortening of TCRB CDR3s appeared in all four CD4+ subsets of Type 1 diabetes patients. A definitive answer on HLA type influencing TCRB rearrangement was not reached here.

Sequencing was carried out using naive CD4+ T cells from blood. The receptor comes from a young man with type 1 diabetes. This sequence joins TRBV27 and TRBJ1-6; D is ambiguous. The CDR3 protein is CASRRGSSYNSPLHF. CDR3 bases: TGTGCCAGCAGGAGAGGGAGCTCCTATAATTCACCCCTCCACTTT.